This T cell receptor beta chain was sequenced during a study of cytomegalovirus exposure and HLA in healthy donors. Trimming cost V 4 bases and J 5 bases; bases outside gene matches: 8. Germline V gene lookup returns CDR1 MGHRA and CDR2 YSYEKL. CDR3 length equals 15 residues. Comments on this clone: No antigen is known for it.

Primers for the PCR totalled 60 Vbeta and 13 Jbeta. Assay used: immunoSEQ multiplex PCR; TCRdb lists only in-frame clones, some missing. The sample yields about 110,000 clones, roughly 80% seen once. Study-level findings and limits: Both high specificity and high sensitivity reportedly marked the classifier's diagnosis of cytomegalovirus status. It was shown in a later analysis that HLA-associated TCR beta chains were more clonally expanded than other, equally common chains.

Input material: PBMCs. The sequence came from a man between 25 and 39 years old in good health and CMV-seropositive. The rearrangement uses TRBV4-1 and TRBJ2-5, with 9 bases matching TRBD2. The CDR3 spells CASSPAGTSFETQYF. CDR3 DNA: TGCGCCAGCAGCCCGGCCGGGACTAGCTTTGAGACCCAGTACTTC.